This paragraph reports one TCR beta chain. This entry belongs to a study of cytomegalovirus exposure and HLA in healthy donors. The CDR3 totals 15 residues. CDR1 LGHNA and CDR2 YNFKEQ come from the germline V gene. V shed 4 bases and J 3 bases; nucleotides not matched to a gene: 4. Assay: immunoSEQ multiplex PCR; the TCRdb copy retains only in-frame clones and omits some. The sample yields about 49,000 clones, roughly 92% seen once. Specimen: PBMCs. The V call is TRBV4-2, the J call TRBJ1-4, with 8 nucleotides matching TRBD1. This clonotype originated in a man younger than 30 in good health and CMV-seronegative. The CDR3 sequence: CASSPGTGSNEKLFF. CDR3 DNA: TGTGCCAGCAGCCCAGGGACAGGTTCTAATGAAAAACTGTTTTTT.